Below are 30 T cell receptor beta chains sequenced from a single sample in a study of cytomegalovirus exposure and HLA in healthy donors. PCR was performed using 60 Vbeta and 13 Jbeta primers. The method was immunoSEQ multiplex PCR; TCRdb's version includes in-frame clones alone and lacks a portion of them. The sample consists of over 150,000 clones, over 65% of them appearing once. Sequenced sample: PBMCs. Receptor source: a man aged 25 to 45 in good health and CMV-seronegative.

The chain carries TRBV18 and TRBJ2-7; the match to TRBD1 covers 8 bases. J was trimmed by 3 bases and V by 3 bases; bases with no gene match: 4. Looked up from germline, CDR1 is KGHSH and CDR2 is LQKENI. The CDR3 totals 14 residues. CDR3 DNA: TGTGCCAGCTCACCCTCGACAGGGGACTACGAGCAGTACTTC. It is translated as CASSPSTGDYEQYF. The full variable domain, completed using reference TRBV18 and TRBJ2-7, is NAGVMQNPRHLVRRRGQEARLRCSPMKGHSHVYWYRQLPEEGLKFMVYLQKENIIDESGMPKERFSAEFPKEGPSILRIQQVVRGDSAAYFCASSPSTGDYEQYFGPGTRLTVT.

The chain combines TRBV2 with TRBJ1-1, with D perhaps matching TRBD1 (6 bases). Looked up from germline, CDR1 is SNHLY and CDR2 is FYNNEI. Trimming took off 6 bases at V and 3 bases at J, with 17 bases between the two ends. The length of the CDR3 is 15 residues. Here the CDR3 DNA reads TGTGCCAGCAGCGCTTCAACAGGGTTGGACACTGAAGCTTTCTTT. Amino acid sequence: CASSASTGLDTEAFF.

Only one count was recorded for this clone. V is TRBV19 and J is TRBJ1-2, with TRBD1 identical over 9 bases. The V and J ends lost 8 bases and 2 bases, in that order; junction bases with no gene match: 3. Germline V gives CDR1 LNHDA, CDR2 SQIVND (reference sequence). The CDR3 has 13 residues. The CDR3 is CASGGQGNYGYTF. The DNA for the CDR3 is TGTGCCAGTGGAGGACAGGGGAACTATGGCTACACCTTC.

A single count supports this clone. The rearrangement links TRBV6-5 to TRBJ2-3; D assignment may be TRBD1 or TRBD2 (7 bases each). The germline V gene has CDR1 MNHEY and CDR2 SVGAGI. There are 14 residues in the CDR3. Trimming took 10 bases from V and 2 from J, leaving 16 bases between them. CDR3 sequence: CATRGGPYTDTQYF. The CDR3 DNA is TGTGCCACCAGGGGGGGGCCGTACACAGATACGCAGTATTTT.

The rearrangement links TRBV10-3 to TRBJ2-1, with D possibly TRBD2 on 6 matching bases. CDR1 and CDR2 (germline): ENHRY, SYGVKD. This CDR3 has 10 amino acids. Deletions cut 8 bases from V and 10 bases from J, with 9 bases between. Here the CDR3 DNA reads TGTGCCATCGGGGCGGGAGAGCAGTTCTTC. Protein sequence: CAIGAGEQFF.

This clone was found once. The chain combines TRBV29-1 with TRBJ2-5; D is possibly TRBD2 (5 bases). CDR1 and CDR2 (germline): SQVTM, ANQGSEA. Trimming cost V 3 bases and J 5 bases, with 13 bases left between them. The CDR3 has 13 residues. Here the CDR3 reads CSVDDGRGETQYF. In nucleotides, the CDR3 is TGCAGCGTTGACGACGGACGAGGGGAGACCCAGTACTTC.

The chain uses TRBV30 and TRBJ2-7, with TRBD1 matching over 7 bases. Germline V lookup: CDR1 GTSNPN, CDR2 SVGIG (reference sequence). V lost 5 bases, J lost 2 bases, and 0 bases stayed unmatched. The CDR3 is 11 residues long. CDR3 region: CAWDRAYEQYF. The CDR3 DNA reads TGTGCCTGGGACAGGGCCTACGAGCAGTACTTC.

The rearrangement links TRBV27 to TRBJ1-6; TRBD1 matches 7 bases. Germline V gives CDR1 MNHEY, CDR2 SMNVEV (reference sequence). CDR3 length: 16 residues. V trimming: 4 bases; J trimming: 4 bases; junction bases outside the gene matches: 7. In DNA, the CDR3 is TGTGCCAGCAGTTCGGGGACAGAGCCTTATAATTCACCCCTCCACTTT. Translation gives CASSSGTEPYNSPLHF.

CDR3 in DNA: TGTGCCAGCAGTTTATACAGGGAGTCGGACAATCAGCCCCAGCATTTT. This sequence encodes CASSLYRESDNQPQHF. The genes are TRBV28 and TRBJ1-5; D perhaps matches TRBD1 (6 bases). Trimming removed 1 base at V and 3 bases at J, with 13 bases between. The germline V gene encodes CDR1 MDHEN and CDR2 SYDVKM. This CDR3 has 16 amino acids.

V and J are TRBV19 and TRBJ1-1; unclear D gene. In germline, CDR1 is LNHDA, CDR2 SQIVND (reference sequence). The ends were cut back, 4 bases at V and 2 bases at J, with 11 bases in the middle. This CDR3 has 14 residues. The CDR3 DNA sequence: TGTGCCAGTAGTACGGCAGGTCGAAACACTGAAGCTTTCTTT. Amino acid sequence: CASSTAGRNTEAFF. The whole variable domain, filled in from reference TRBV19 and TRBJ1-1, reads DGGITQSPKYLFRKEGQNVTLSCEQNLNHDAMYWYRQDPGQGLRLIYYSQIVNDFQKGDIAEGYSVSREKKESFPLTVTSAQKNPTAFYLCASSTAGRNTEAFFGQGTRLTVV.

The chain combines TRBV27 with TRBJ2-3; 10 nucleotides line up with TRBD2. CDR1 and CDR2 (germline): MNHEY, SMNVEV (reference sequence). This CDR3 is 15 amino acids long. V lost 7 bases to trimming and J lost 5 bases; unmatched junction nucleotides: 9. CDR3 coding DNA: TGTGCCAGCACCCTGAGCGGGGGGGCAGAAGATACGCAGTATTTT. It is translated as CASTLSGGAEDTQYF.

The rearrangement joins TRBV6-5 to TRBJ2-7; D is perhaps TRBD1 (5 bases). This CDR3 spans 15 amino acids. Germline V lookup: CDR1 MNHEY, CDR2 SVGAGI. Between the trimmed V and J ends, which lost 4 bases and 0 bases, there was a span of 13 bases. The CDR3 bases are TGTGCCAGCAGTTCCAATACAGGCTTCTCCTACGAGCAGTACTTC. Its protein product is CASSSNTGFSYEQYF.

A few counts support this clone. CDR3: CASSATGGEQYF. The DNA for the CDR3 is TGTGCCAGCAGCGCTACAGGGGGTGAGCAGTACTTC. The V gene is TRBV6-1, the J gene TRBJ2-7, with 8 bases lining up with TRBD1. The V gene end was trimmed by 6 bases and the J gene end by 7 bases; junction bases not matched to a gene: 5. This CDR3 is built from 12 residues. Germline V lookup: CDR1 MNHNS, CDR2 SASEGT.

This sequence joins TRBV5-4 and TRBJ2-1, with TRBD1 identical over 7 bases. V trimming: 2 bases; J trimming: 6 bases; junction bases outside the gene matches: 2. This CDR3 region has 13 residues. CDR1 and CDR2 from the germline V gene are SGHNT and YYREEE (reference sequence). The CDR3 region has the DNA TGTGCCAGCAGCTTAACAGGGGCCAATGAGCAGTTCTTC. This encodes CASSLTGANEQFF.

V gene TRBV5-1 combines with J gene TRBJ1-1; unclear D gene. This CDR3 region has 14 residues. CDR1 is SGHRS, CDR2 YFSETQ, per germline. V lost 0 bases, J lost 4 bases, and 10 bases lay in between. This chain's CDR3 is CASSLDLGLTEAFF. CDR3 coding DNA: TGCGCCAGCAGCTTGGATCTGGGCCTCACTGAAGCTTTCTTT.

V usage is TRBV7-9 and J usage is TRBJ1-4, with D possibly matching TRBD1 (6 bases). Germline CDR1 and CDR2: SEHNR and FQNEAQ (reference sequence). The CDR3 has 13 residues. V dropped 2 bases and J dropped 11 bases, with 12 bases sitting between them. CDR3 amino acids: CASSLFRGDKLFF. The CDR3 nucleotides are TGTGCCAGCAGCTTATTCAGGGGAGATAAACTGTTTTTT.

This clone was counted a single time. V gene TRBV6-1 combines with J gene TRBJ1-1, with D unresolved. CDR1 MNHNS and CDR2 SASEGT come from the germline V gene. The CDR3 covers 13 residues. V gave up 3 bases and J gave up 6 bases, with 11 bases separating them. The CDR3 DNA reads TGTGCCAGCAGTGACGCCCGGGTCCCTGAAGCTTTCTTT. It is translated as CASSDARVPEAFF.

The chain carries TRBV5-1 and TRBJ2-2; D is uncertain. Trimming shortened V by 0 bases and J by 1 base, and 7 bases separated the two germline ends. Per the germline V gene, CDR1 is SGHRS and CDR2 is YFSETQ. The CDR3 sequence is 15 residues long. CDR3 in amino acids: CASSLELKNTGELFF. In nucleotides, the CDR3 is TGCGCCAGCAGCTTGGAACTGAAGAACACCGGGGAGCTGTTTTTT.

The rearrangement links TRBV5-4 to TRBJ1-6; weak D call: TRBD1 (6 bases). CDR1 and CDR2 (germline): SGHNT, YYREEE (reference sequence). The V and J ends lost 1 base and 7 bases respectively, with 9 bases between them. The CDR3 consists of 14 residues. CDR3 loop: CASSLYQGNSPLHF. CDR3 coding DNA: TGTGCCAGCAGCTTGTATCAGGGGAATTCACCCCTCCACTTT.

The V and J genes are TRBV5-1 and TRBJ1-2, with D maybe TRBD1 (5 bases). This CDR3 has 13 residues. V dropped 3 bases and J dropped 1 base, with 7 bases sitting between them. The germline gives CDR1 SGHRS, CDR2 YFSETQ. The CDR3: CASSSDSNYGYTF. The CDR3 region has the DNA TGCGCCAGCAGCTCCGACAGTAACTATGGCTACACCTTC.

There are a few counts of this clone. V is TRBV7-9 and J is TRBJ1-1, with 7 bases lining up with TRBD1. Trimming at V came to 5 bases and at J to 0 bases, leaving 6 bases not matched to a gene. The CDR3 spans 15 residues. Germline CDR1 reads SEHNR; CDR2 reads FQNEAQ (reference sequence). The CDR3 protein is CASSPGQQMNTEAFF. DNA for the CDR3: TGTGCCAGCAGCCCGGGACAGCAGATGAACACTGAAGCTTTCTTT.

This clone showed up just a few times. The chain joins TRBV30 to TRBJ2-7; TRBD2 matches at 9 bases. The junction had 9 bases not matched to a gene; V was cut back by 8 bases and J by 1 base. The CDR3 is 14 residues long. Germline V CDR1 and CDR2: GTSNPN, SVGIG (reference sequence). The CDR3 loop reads CAAGGASRSYEQYF. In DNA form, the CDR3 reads TGTGCCGCGGGGGGGGCCTCGAGATCCTACGAGCAGTACTTC.

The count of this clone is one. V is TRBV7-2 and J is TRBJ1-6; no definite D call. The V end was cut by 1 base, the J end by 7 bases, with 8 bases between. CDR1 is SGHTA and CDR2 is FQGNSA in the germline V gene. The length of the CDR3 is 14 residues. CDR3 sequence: CASSLGSENSPLHF. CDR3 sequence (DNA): TGTGCCAGCAGCTTAGGATCGGAGAATTCACCCCTCCACTTT.

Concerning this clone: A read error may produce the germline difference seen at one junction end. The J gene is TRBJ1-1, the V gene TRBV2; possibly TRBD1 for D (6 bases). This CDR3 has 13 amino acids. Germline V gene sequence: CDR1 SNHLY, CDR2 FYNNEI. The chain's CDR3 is CANSSTGYTEAFF. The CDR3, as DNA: TGTGCCAACAGTTCTACAGGGTACACTGAAGCTTTCTTT.

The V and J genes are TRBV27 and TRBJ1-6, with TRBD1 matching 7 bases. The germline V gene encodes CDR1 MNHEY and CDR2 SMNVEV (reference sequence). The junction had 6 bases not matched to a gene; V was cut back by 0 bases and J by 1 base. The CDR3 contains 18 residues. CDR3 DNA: TGTGCCAGCAGTTTATCCCAGAAACAGGGGTCCTATAATTCACCCCTCCACTTT. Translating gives CASSLSQKQGSYNSPLHF.

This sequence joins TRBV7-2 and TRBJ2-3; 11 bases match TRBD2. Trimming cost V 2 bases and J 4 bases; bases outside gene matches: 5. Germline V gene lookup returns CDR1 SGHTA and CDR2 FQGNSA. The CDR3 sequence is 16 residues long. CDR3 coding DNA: TGTGCCAGCAGCTTACTCCTAGCGGGGGGTTCAGATACGCAGTATTTT. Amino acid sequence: CASSLLLAGGSDTQYF.

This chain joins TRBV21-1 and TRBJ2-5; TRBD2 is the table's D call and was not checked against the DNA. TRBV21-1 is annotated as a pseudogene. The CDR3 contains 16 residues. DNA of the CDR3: TGTGCCAGCAGCAAGATTGGGTACGGCGGGGAAGAGACCCAGTACTTC. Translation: CASSKIGYGGEETQYF.

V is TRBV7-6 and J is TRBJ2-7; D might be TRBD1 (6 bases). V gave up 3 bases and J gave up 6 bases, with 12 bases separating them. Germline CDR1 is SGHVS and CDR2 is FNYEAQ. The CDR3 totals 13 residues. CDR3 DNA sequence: TGTGCCAGCAGCTTGCAGGGGAAGGGCGAGCAGTACTTC. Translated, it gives CASSLQGKGEQYF.

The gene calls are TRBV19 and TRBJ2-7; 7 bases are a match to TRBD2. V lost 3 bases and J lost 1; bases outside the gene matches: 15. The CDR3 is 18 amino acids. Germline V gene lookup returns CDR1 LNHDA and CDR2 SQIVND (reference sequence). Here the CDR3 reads CASSIPRGRGVKSYEQYF. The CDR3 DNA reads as TGTGCCAGTAGTATTCCGCGAGGGAGGGGCGTAAAATCCTACGAGCAGTACTTC.

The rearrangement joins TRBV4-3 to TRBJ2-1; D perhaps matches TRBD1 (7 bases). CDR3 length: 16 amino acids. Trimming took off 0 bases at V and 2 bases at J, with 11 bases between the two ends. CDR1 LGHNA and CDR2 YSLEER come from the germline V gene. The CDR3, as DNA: TGCGCCAGCAGCCAAGAGGCGGGACAGCCCTACAATGAGCAGTTCTTC. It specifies CASSQEAGQPYNEQFF.